This is a list of T cell receptor beta chains from one sample in a study of blood T cells in healthy people across ages. A single record per CDR3 protein comes from TCRdb applying MiXCR to the 5' RACE reads. The table lists 700,000 to 800,000 distinct CDR3 sequences, approximately 43% of them singletons. The sequenced material came from blood. The receptors stem from a woman aged 55-69 years in good health. Both conserved end residues are part of each CDR3. D genes are given only for firm matches. Size values are once, few and many counts, or a class for expanded clones, and some rows have none.

TRBJ2-3	many	TRBV5-1	.	CASSLEGSSTDTQYF	TGCGCCAGCAGCTTGGAAGGATCGAGCACAGATACGCAGTATTTT
TRBJ2-2	.	TRBV7-3	.	CASSLRSGGVAGELFF	TGTGCCAGCAGCTTACGGTCAGGAGGGGTGGCCGGGGAGCTGTTTTTT
TRBJ2-5	few	TRBV7-2	.	CASSPGNQETQYF	TGTGCCAGCAGCCCCGGGAATCAAGAGACCCAGTACTTC
TRBJ2-1	.	TRBV20-1	.	CSAPTANEQFF	TGCAGTGCCCCGACCGCCAATGAGCAGTTCTTC
TRBJ1-5	.	TRBV20-1	.	CSARLRYNQPQHF	TGCAGTGCTAGGTTGCGGTACAATCAGCCCCAGCATTTT
TRBJ2-3	few	TRBV7-3	TRBD2	CASSPQAGGGTDTQYF	TGTGCCAGCAGCCCCCAAGCGGGAGGAGGCACAGATACGCAGTATTTT
TRBJ1-2	.	TRBV28	.	CASSSPGGQRGGCTF	TGTGCCAGCAGTTCACCCGGGGGGCAACGGGGTGGCTGCACCTTC
TRBJ2-1	few	TRBV20-1	TRBD2	CSAWSGGSSYNEQFF	TGCAGTGCATGGAGCGGGGGGAGCTCCTACAATGAGCAGTTCTTC
TRBJ2-7	.	TRBV7-2	TRBD2	CASSINGRRREQYF	TGTGCCAGTTCCATTAACGGGAGGCGGAGAGAGCAGTACTTC
TRBJ2-7	.	TRBV28	.	CASSLRGSPSYEQYF	TGTGCCAGCAGTTTGAGGGGGTCCCCCTCCTACGAGCAGTACTTC
TRBJ2-7	once	TRBV27	.	CASSLGQGWGEQYF	TGTGCCAGCAGTTTAGGCCAGGGTTGGGGCGAGCAGTACTTC
TRBJ2-7	few	TRBV23-1	TRBD1	CASSQFFVDRGPNEQYF	TGCGCCAGCAGTCAATTTTTCGTGGACAGGGGGCCGAACGAGCAGTACTTC
TRBJ2-6	.	TRBV18	TRBD2	CASSLITTLAELSGANVLTF	TGTGCCAGCTCACTAATCACAACTCTAGCGGAACTCTCTGGGGCCAACGTCCTGACTTTC
TRBJ2-7	.	TRBV2	TRBD2	CASSDPSGVDEQYF	TGTGCCAGCAGTGATCCCAGCGGGGTCGATGAGCAGTACTTC
TRBJ1-2	.	TRBV25-1	.	CASSAQGRQIEGYTF	TGTGCCAGCAGTGCGCAGGGTCGCCAGATAGAAGGCTACACCTTC
TRBJ1-2	.	TRBV4-3	.	CASSQRTDGNYGYTF	TGCGCCAGCAGCCAGCGAACGGACGGTAACTATGGCTACACCTTC
TRBJ2-2	.	TRBV20-1	.	CSASVGNTGELFF	TGCAGTGCTAGTGTGGGAAACACCGGGGAGCTGTTTTTT
TRBJ1-2	.	TRBV2	.	CASSGAYYGYTF	TGTGCCAGCAGTGGGGCCTACTATGGCTACACCTTC
TRBJ2-7	few	TRBV4-3	TRBD2	CASSQDSSGATYEQYF	TGCGCCAGCAGCCAAGATTCTAGCGGGGCTACCTACGAGCAGTACTTC
TRBJ2-7	medium-sized	TRBV10-3	.	CAISEDTAYEQYF	TGTGCCATCAGTGAAGACACAGCCTACGAGCAGTACTTC
TRBJ2-7	few	TRBV2	.	CASSEPGSYEQYF	TGTGCCAGCAGCGAACCGGGCTCCTACGAGCAGTACTTC
TRBJ2-1	.	TRBV14	.	CASSQVMVNEQFF	TGTGCCAGCAGCCAAGTCATGGTCAATGAGCAGTTCTTC
TRBJ2-3	.	TRBV6-2/TRBV6-3	.	CASTGRQDTQYF	TGTGCCTCCACGGGGCGTCAAGATACGCAGTATTTT
TRBJ2-3	.	TRBV6-4	TRBD1	CASSYSMTGDTQYF	TGTGCCAGCAGTTACTCGATGACAGGGGATACGCAGTATTTT
TRBJ1-1	.	TRBV20-1	.	CSAARPGGDTEAFF	TGCAGTGCTGCCCGGCCCGGTGGGGACACTGAAGCTTTCTTT
TRBJ2-3	.	TRBV11-2	TRBD2	CASSLSGRWSDTQYF	TGTGCCAGCAGCCTGAGCGGGAGATGGTCAGATACGCAGTATTTT
TRBJ2-1	few	TRBV24-1	.	CATSDPANEGGEQFF	TGTGCCACCAGTGACCCGGCCAACGAAGGTGGTGAGCAGTTCTTC
TRBJ2-7	few	TRBV2	TRBD2	CASASSGTSGPYEQYF	TGTGCCAGCGCTTCGTCGGGGACTAGCGGGCCCTACGAGCAGTACTTC
TRBJ2-5	.	TRBV4-3	TRBD2	CASSHGTSGRISNEQYF	TGCGCCAGCAGCCATGGGACTAGCGGGAGAATAAGCAATGAGCAGTACTTC
TRBJ2-7	.	TRBV10-3	.	CAISEGPTYEQYF	TGTGCCATCAGTGAGGGGCCGACCTACGAGCAGTACTTC
TRBJ1-5	.	TRBV5-1	TRBD1	CASSGGQGKPQHF	TGCGCCAGCAGCGGGGGACAGGGCAAGCCCCAGCATTTT
TRBJ2-5	.	TRBV19	TRBD2	CASSIGASGHQETQYF	TGTGCCAGTAGTATAGGGGCTAGCGGACACCAAGAGACCCAGTACTTC
TRBJ1-4	once	TRBV12-3/TRBV12-4	.	CASSNRAFNEKLFF	TGTGCCAGTTCTAACAGGGCCTTTAATGAAAAACTGTTTTTT
TRBJ2-4	.	TRBV20-1	TRBD2	CSARDQLAGVIQYF	TGCAGTGCTAGAGATCAACTAGCGGGGGTCATTCAGTACTTC
TRBJ2-1	.	TRBV4-1	TRBD2	CASSQVASGRRNNEQFF	TGCGCCAGCAGCCAAGTGGCTAGCGGGAGAAGAAACAATGAGCAGTTCTTC
TRBJ2-1	.	TRBV7-2	TRBD1	CACRSGTASGKGSGEQFF	TGTGCCTGCAGGTCCGGGACAGCCTCCGGGAAGGGGAGCGGTGAGCAGTTCTTC
TRBJ1-6	.	TRBV12-3/TRBV12-4	TRBD1	CASSRDRNSPLHF	TGTGCCAGCAGCCGGGACAGGAATTCACCCCTCCACTTT